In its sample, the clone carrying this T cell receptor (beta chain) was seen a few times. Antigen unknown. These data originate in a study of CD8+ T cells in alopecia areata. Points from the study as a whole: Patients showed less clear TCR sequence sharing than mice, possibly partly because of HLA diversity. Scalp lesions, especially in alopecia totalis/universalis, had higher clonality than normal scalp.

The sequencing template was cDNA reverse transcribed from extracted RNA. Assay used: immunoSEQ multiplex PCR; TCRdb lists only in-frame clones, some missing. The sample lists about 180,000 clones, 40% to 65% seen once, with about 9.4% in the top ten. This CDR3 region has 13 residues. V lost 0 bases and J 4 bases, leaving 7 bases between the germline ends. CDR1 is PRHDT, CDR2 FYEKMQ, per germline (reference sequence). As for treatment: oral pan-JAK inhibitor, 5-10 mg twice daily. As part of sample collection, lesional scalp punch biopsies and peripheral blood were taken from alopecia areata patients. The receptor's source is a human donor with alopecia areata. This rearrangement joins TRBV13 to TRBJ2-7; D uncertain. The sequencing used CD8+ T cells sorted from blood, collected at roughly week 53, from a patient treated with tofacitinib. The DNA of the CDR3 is TGTGCCAGCAGCTTAGGGATGGGATACGAGCAGTACTTC. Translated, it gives CASSLGMGYEQYF.